These T cell receptor beta chains were read from a single sample in a study of blood T cell repertoires in COVID-19. Some clones are missing from TCRdb's copy, which holds only in-frame ones; the method was immunoSEQ multiplex PCR. The sample lists 130,000 to 150,000 clones; approximately 80% were seen once. Sequenced: peripheral blood. These receptors originate from a woman in her thirties or forties with active or convalescent COVID-19. The CDR3 runs from the conserved cysteine through the conserved F or W. A D gene is named only where the DNA matches it firmly. Expanded clones get a size class; other rows say once, few or many, or leave the size out.

d_call j_call v_call clone_size cdr3_aa cdr3_nt
NA TRBJ1-3 TRBV16 NA CASSQSHDTFGNTIYF TGTGCCAGCAGCCAATCCCACGACACTTTTGGAAACACCATATATTTT
TRBD1 TRBJ1-1 TRBV28 NA CASSLAGTVLNTEAFF TGTGCCAGCAGTTTAGCCGGGACAGTTTTGAACACTGAAGCTTTCTTT
NA TRBJ1-1 TRBV5-1 NA CASKSDRNTEAFF TGCGCCAGCAAGTCGGACAGGAACACTGAAGCTTTCTTT
NA TRBJ1-2 TRBV9 NA CASSASGDYGYTF TGTGCCAGCAGCGCCAGCGGAGACTATGGCTACACCTTC
TRBD1 TRBJ1-1 TRBV5-1 NA CASSRDRGRTEAFF TGCGCCAGCAGCCGGGACAGGGGACGGACTGAAGCTTTCTTT
TRBD1 TRBJ2-1 TRBV4-1 NA CASSSGQNNEQFF TGCGCCAGCAGCTCGGGACAGAACAATGAGCAGTTCTTC
NA TRBJ2-7 TRBV3-1/TRBV3-2 NA CASSQHEGGGLVYEQYF TGTGCCAGCAGCCAGCATGAAGGGGGGGGGTTGGTCTACGAGCAGTACTTC
TRBD2 TRBJ2-3 TRBV5-1 NA CASSLGLAESTDTQYF TGCGCCAGCAGCTTGGGTCTAGCGGAAAGCACAGATACGCAGTATTTT
TRBD1 TRBJ1-1 TRBV28 NA CASSFYDRENTEAFF TGTGCCAGCAGTTTTTACGACAGGGAGAACACTGAAGCTTTCTTT
NA TRBJ2-1 TRBV4-1 NA CASSQRAYNEQFF TGCGCCAGCAGCCAACGGGCCTACAATGAGCAGTTCTTC
NA TRBJ1-1 TRBV5-3 NA CARSVPGGHAEAFF TGTGCCAGAAGCGTGCCGGGAGGGCACGCTGAAGCTTTCTTT
NA TRBJ1-5 TRBV27 NA CASSLGGVGNQPQHF TGTGCCAGCAGTTTAGGAGGGGTGGGCAATCAGCCCCAGCATTTT
TRBD1 TRBJ1-6 TRBV19 NA CASSRDRRYSPLHF TGTGCCAGTAGTAGGGACAGAAGATATTCACCCCTCCACTTT
NA TRBJ1-1 TRBV6-5 NA CASSWGGGNTEAFF TGTGCCAGCAGCTGGGGGGGCGGGAACACTGAAGCTTTCTTT
TRBD1 TRBJ1-6 TRBV18 NA CASSVQTGYNSPLHF TGTGCCAGCTCAGTCCAGACAGGGTATAATTCACCCCTCCACTTT
TRBD2 TRBJ2-5 TRBV19 NA CASRKREGPQETQYF TGTGCCAGTAGAAAGCGGGAGGGCCCCCAAGAGACCCAGTACTTC
TRBD2 TRBJ2-1 TRBV3-1/TRBV3-2 NA CASSPASGGVSDEQFF TGTGCCAGCAGCCCGGCTAGCGGGGGGGTTTCGGATGAGCAGTTCTTC
TRBD1 TRBJ2-7 TRBV19 NA CASSMGTGGSYEQYF TGTGCCAGTAGTATGGGGACAGGGGGCTCCTACGAGCAGTACTTC
TRBD1 TRBJ1-4 TRBV5-4 once CASSLRQGDEKLFF TGTGCCAGCAGCTTGAGACAGGGGGATGAAAAACTGTTTTTT
NA TRBJ1-2 TRBV19 NA CASMSLVWGAGGYTF TGTGCCAGTATGAGCCTGGTGTGGGGCGCTGGAGGCTACACCTTC
TRBD1 TRBJ1-6 TRBV5-1 NA CASSLGQGYLSPLHF TGCGCCAGCAGCTTGGGACAGGGGTACCTTTCACCCCTCCACTTT
NA TRBJ2-1 TRBV6-2/TRBV6-3 NA CASNPRNPKPGEQFF TGTGCCAGCAACCCCAGAAACCCGAAACCAGGTGAGCAGTTCTTC
TRBD1 TRBJ1-3 TRBV6-5 once CASSRQGASGNTIYF TGTGCCAGCAGTCGACAGGGGGCTTCTGGAAACACCATATATTTT
TRBD1 TRBJ1-2 TRBV6-4 NA CASSDAGQGSYGYTF TGTGCCAGCAGTGACGCGGGACAGGGGTCCTATGGCTACACCTTC
NA TRBJ1-1 TRBV6-1 NA CASSELYRDTEAFF TGTGCCAGCAGTGAATTATACAGGGACACTGAAGCTTTCTTT
TRBD1 TRBJ1-2 TRBV3-1/TRBV3-2 NA CASRLGQVDGYTF TGTGCCAGCAGACTGGGACAGGTTGATGGCTACACCTTC
NA TRBJ1-6 TRBV6-5 once CASKGLDSYSPLHF TGTGCCAGCAAGGGCCTGGACAGTTATTCACCCCTCCACTTT
TRBD1 TRBJ1-1 TRBV30 NA CAWSVLRTGEAFF TGTGCCTGGAGTGTACTGAGGACAGGGGAAGCTTTCTTT
TRBD1 TRBJ1-1 TRBV5-1 few CASSLGTGSRTAEAFF TGCGCCAGCAGCTTGGGGACAGGGAGCCGAACCGCTGAAGCTTTCTTT
NA TRBJ2-1 TRBV9 few CASSAGPLVNDEQFF TGTGCCAGCAGTGCGGGACCACTAGTTAACGATGAGCAGTTCTTC
TRBD2 TRBJ2-3 TRBV27 NA CASSFRGRGSAADTQYF TGTGCCAGCAGTTTCCGTGGGCGGGGGAGTGCCGCAGATACGCAGTATTTT
TRBD2 TRBJ2-3 TRBV6-4 few CASSELAGTDTQYF TGTGCCAGCAGTGAACTAGCGGGCACAGATACGCAGTATTTT
TRBD1 TRBJ2-7 TRBV19 NA CASSLTGDHSYEQYF TGTGCCAGTAGTTTGACAGGGGACCACTCCTACGAGCAGTACTTC
TRBD1 TRBJ2-7 TRBV7-2 NA CASSLAPDRGGYEQYF TGTGCCAGCAGCTTGGCCCCGGACAGGGGAGGCTACGAGCAGTACTTC
NA TRBJ2-3 TRBV5-4 NA CASSRLTWLTDTQYF TGTGCCAGCAGCCGCCTGACATGGTTGACAGATACGCAGTATTTT
NA TRBJ1-1 TRBV28 NA CASGRQPNTEAFF TGTGCCAGCGGAAGACAACCGAACACTGAAGCTTTCTTT
TRBD1 TRBJ2-5 TRBV10-2 NA CASNPDRGIGETQYF TGCGCCAGCAATCCGGACAGGGGTATTGGGGAGACCCAGTACTTC
TRBD1 TRBJ1-6 TRBV5-4 NA CASSSWTGLGGTPLHF TGTGCCAGCAGCTCCTGGACAGGGTTGGGGGGAACACCCCTCCACTTT
TRBD2 TRBJ2-7 TRBV19 NA CASSTSGSYEQHF TGTGCCAGTAGTACAAGCGGGAGCTACGAGCAGCACTTC
NA TRBJ2-3 TRBV27 once CASRPILGGLRYTDTQYF TGTGCCAGCAGACCGATTCTGGGGGGATTAAGGTATACAGATACGCAGTATTTT
TRBD2 TRBJ2-5 TRBV28 NA CASSPRGGGRLQETQYF TGTGCCAGCAGTCCCCGGGGCGGGGGGCGCCTCCAAGAGACCCAGTACTTC
NA TRBJ2-7 TRBV5-1 NA CASSLGGGVSYDEQYF TGCGCCAGCAGCTTGGGCGGGGGCGTTTCATACGACGAGCAGTACTTC
NA TRBJ1-1 TRBV4-2 NA CASTPDLRGTEAFF TGTGCCAGCACCCCGGACCTCCGGGGCACTGAAGCTTTCTTT
NA TRBJ1-1 TRBV28 few CASNSAGPNTEAFF TGTGCCAGCAACTCGGCGGGACCGAACACTGAAGCTTTCTTT
NA TRBJ1-5 TRBV10-3 once CAISEGRRGSNQPQHF TGTGCCATCAGTGAAGGGAGGCGGGGTAGCAATCAGCCCCAGCATTTT
TRBD1 TRBJ1-5 TRBV19 NA CASSPGQTNQPQHF TGTGCCAGTAGCCCGGGACAGACCAATCAGCCCCAGCATTTT
NA TRBJ2-1 TRBV27 NA CASSLYDEQFF TGTGCCAGCAGTTTGTATGATGAGCAGTTCTTC
TRBD2 TRBJ2-3 TRBV2 NA CASTRTSGIYTDTQYF TGTGCCAGCACACGGACTAGCGGGATATACACAGATACGCAGTATTTT
TRBD1 TRBJ1-2 TRBV18 NA CASSPRQGATNYGYTF TGTGCCAGCTCACCGAGACAGGGGGCCACAAACTATGGCTACACCTTC
NA TRBJ2-5 TRBV5-4 few CASSLPSGQETQYF TGTGCCAGCAGCTTGCCGAGCGGACAAGAGACCCAGTACTTC
NA TRBJ1-1 TRBV7-9 NA CASSSPPETGNTEAFF TGTGCCAGCAGCTCACCCCCTGAGACAGGAAACACTGAAGCTTTCTTT
TRBD2 TRBJ2-1 TRBV6-2/TRBV6-3 few CASSYLGLAGRYNEQFF TGTGCCAGCAGTTACCTGGGTCTAGCGGGCAGGTACAATGAGCAGTTCTTC
NA TRBJ1-1 TRBV9 NA CASSVVRAGTEAFF TGTGCCAGCAGCGTAGTCCGGGCAGGGACTGAAGCTTTCTTT